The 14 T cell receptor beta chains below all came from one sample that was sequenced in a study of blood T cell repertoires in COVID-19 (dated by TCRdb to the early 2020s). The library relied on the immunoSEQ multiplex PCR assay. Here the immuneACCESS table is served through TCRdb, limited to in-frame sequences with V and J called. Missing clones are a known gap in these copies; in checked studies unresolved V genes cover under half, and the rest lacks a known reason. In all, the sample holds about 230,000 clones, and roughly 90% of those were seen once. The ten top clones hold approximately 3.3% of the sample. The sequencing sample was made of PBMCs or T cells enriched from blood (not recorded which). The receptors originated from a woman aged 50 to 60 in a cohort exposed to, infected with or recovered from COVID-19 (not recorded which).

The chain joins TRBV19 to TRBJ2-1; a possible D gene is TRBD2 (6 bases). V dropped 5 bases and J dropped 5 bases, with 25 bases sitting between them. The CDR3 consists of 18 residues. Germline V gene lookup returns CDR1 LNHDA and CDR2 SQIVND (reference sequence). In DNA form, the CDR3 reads TGTGCCAGTAGTGTCGGTTGGCGGGGCAAAAGAAAAGACAATGAGCAGTTCTTC. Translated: CASSVGWRGKRKDNEQFF.

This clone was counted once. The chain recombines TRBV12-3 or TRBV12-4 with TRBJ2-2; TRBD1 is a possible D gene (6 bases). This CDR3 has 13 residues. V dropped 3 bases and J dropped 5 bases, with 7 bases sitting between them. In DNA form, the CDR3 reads TGTGCCAGCAGTTTGAGGGGGACCGGGGAGCTGTTTTTT. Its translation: CASSLRGTGELFF.

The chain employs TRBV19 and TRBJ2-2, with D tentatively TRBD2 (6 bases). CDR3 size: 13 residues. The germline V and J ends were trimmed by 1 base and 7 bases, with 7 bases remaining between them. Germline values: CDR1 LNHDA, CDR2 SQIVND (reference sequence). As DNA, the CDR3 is TGTGCCAGTAGTATAGGGCGGGGCGGGGAGCTGTTTTTT. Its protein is CASSIGRGGELFF.

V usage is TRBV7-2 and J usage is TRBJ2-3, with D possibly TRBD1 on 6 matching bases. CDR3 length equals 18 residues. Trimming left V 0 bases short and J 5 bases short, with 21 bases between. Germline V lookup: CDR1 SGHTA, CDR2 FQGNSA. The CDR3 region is CASSLALRGNTKVDTQYF. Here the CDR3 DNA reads TGTGCCAGCAGCTTAGCCCTAAGGGGGAATACCAAAGTAGATACGCAGTATTTT.

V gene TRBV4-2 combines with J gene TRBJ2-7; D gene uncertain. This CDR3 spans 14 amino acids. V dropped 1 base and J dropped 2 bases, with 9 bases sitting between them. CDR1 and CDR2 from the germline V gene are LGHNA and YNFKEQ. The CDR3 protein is CASSQVVSTYEQYF. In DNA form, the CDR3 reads TGTGCCAGCAGCCAAGTGGTTTCTACCTACGAGCAGTACTTC.

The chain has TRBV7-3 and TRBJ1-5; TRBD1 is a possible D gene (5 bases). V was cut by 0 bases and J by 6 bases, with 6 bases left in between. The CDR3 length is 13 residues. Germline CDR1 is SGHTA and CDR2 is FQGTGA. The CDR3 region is CASSLTGGQPQHF. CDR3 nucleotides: TGTGCCAGCAGCTTAACGGGGGGTCAGCCCCAGCATTTT.

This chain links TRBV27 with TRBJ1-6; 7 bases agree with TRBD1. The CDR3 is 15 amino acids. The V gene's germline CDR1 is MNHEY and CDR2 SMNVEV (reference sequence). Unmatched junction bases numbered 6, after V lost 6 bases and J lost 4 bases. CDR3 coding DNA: TGTGCCAGCAGCCTAAGGGGACAGTATAATTCACCCCTCCACTTT. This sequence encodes CASSLRGQYNSPLHF.

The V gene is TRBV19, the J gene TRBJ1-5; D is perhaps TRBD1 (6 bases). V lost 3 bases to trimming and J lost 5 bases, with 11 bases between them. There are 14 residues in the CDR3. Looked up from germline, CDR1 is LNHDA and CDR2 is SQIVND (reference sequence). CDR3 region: CASSMRGPHQPQHF. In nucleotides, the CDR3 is TGTGCCAGTAGTATGCGGGGGCCCCATCAGCCCCAGCATTTT. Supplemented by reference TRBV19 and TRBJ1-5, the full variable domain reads DGGITQSPKYLFRKEGQNVTLSCEQNLNHDAMYWYRQDPGQGLRLIYYSQIVNDFQKGDIAEGYSVSREKKESFPLTVTSAQKNPTAFYLCASSMRGPHQPQHFGDGTRLSIL.

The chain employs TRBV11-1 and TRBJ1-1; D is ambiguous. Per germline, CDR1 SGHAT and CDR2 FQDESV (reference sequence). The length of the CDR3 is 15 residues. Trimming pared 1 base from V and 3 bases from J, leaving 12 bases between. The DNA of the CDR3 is TGTGCCAGCAGCTTAGTCCCGGGTTTGGACACTGAAGCTTTCTTT. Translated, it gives CASSLVPGLDTEAFF.

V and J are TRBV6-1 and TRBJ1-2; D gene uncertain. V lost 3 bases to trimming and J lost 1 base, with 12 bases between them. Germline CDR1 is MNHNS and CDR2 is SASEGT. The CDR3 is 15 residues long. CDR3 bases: TGTGCCAGCAGTGAGTACACGGGAGTTAACTATGGCTACACCTTC. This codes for CASSEYTGVNYGYTF.

CDR3 nucleotides: TGTGCCAGCAGGCCGACAGGGGCCCATGGCTACACCTTC. This encodes CASRPTGAHGYTF. The chain recombines TRBV6-5 with TRBJ1-2, with 8 bases matching TRBD1. This CDR3 is 13 amino acids long. Trimming removed 6 bases from V and 6 bases from J; junction bases left unmatched: 6. The germline CDR1 and CDR2 sequences are MNHEY and SVGAGI.

The CDR3 DNA sequence: TGCAGCGTTGATAGTTCCGGAGACTCCTACGAGCAGTACTTC. Protein sequence: CSVDSSGDSYEQYF. The chain links TRBV29-1 to TRBJ2-7; unclear D gene. Germline CDR1 reads SQVTM; CDR2 reads ANQGSEA. V lost 3 bases to trimming and J lost 0 bases, with 12 bases between them. The CDR3 covers 14 residues.

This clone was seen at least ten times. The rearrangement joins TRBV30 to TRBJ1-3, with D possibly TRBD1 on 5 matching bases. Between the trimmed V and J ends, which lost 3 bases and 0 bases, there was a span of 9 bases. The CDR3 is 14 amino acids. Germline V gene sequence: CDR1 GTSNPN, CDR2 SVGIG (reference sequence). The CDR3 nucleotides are TGTGCCTGGAGGCGGGACCGCTCTGGAAACACCATATATTTT. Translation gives CAWRRDRSGNTIYF.

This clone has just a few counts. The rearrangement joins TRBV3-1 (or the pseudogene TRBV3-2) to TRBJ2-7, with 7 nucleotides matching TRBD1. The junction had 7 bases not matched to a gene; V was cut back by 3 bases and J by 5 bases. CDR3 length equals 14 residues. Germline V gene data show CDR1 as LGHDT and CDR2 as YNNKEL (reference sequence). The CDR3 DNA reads TGTGCCAGCAGCCACCGCGACAGGGCCCACGAGCAGTACTTC. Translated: CASSHRDRAHEQYF.